One sample yielded the 11 T cell receptor beta chains listed below, sequenced in a study of blood T cells in healthy people across ages. Primers used in a second PCR of about 6 to 11 cycles were a sample-barcoded 5' primer and a J-beta primer mix. TCRdb reprocessed the 5' RACE reads with MiXCR, giving one entry per CDR3 protein. The data show hundreds of thousands of distinct CDR3 sequences, with around 43% seen just once and roughly 19% held by the top ten. The source material was blood. The receptors were gathered from a man in his fifties or sixties in good health.

This chain connects TRBV3-1 to TRBJ1-1; D is possibly TRBD1 (5 bases). V lost 3 bases and J 11 bases, leaving 13 bases between the germline ends. CDR1 is LGHDT and CDR2 is YNNKEL in the germline V gene (reference sequence). This CDR3 is built from 12 residues. Here the CDR3 reads CASSHNQGGAFF. The CDR3 coding sequence is TGTGCCAGCAGCCATAATCAGGGTGGGGCTTTCTTT. The variable domain in full, completed from reference TRBV3-1 and TRBJ1-1, reads DTAVSQTPKYLVTQMGNDKSIKCEQNLGHDTMYWYKQDSKKFLKIMFSYNNKELIINETVPNRFSPKSPDKAHLNLHINSLELGDSAVYFCASSHNQGGAFFGQGTRLTVV.

In this sample, this clonotype turned up a few times. A single base separates this from a much larger clone, so it may be a read error. The V gene is TRBV11-3, the J gene TRBJ2-5, with 8 bases that match TRBD2. Trimming took 5 bases from V and 11 from J; bases not matched to a gene: 19. CDR1 SGHNT and CDR2 YENEEA come from the germline V gene. This CDR3 has 16 amino acids. CDR3 in DNA: TGTGCCAGCAGCCGGAGATCCGGGACTAGGATCTATGAGCAGTACTTC. This gives the protein CASSRRSGTRIYEQYF. Supplemented by reference TRBV11-3 and TRBJ2-5, the full variable domain reads EAGVVQSPRYKIIEKKQPVAFWCNPISGHNTLYWYLQNLGQGPELLIRYENEEAVDDSQLPKDRFSAERLKGVDSTLKIQPAELGDSAVYLCASSRRSGTRIYEQYFGPGTRLLVL.

The J gene is TRBJ2-1, the V gene TRBV5-1; 9 bases map to TRBD2. In germline, CDR1 is SGHRS, CDR2 YFSETQ. This CDR3 is 17 amino acids long. V shed 4 bases, J shed 0 bases, and the junction held 8 bases outside the gene matches. The CDR3 sequence is CASSPVASGTSYNEQFF. Here the CDR3 DNA reads TGCGCCAGCAGCCCTGTGGCTAGCGGGACCTCCTACAATGAGCAGTTCTTC.

With respect to this clonotype: A much more abundant neighbour one base away suggests this may be a read error. V usage is TRBV20-1 and J usage is TRBJ2-5; tentative D call: TRBD1 (6 bases). The CDR3 contains 15 residues. Trimming left V 1 base short and J 2 bases short, with 14 bases between. Germline V lookup: CDR1 DFQATT, CDR2 SNEGSKA (reference sequence). The CDR3 protein is CSARAVPGVQETQYF. The DNA of the CDR3 is TGCAGTGCTAGAGCCGTACCAGGGGTTCAAGAGACCCAGTACTTC.

This clonotype has a handful of counts. The chain uses TRBV20-1 and TRBJ1-5; D not certain. V gave up 5 bases and J gave up 0 bases, with 11 bases separating them. CDR1 and CDR2 (germline): DFQATT, SNEGSKA (reference sequence). This CDR3 is 14 amino acids long. CDR3 bases: TGCAGTGCTGGCAGGAGCAATAGCAATCAGCCCCAGCATTTT. This codes for CSAGRSNSNQPQHF.

The chain has TRBV20-1 and TRBJ1-2; D is perhaps TRBD1 (5 bases). V was pared by 5 bases and J by 3 bases, with 16 bases between. This CDR3 region has 14 residues. CDR1 and CDR2 (germline): DFQATT, SNEGSKA (reference sequence). This CDR3 reads CSAPAGVGHYGYTF. The CDR3 region has the DNA TGCAGTGCTCCCGCCGGGGTGGGACACTATGGCTACACCTTC.

This clonotype was seen more than once but under ten times. The V and J genes are TRBV27 and TRBJ2-5; 11 bases match TRBD1. Germline values: CDR1 MNHEY, CDR2 SMNVEV (reference sequence). V shed 5 bases, J shed 11 bases, and the junction held 13 bases outside the gene matches. The CDR3 runs to 15 residues. The CDR3 is CASSSRDRGASEQYF. The CDR3, as DNA: TGTGCCAGCAGTAGCCGGGACAGGGGGGCTAGTGAGCAGTACTTC.

J is TRBJ1-2 and V is TRBV20-1; possibly TRBD1 for D (6 bases). The CDR3 has 14 residues. Germline lookup yields CDR1 DFQATT and CDR2 SNEGSKA (reference sequence). The V gene lost 6 bases and the J gene lost 5 bases, with 19 bases spanning the gap. The chain's CDR3 is CSAAKGGSGYGYTF. DNA of the CDR3: TGCAGTGCGGCCAAGGGGGGGAGTGGTTATGGCTACACCTTC.

This clonotype has ten or more counts. The CDR3 reads CAISESGGPYEQYF. The CDR3 DNA reads as TGTGCCATCAGTGAGTCGGGGGGACCCTACGAGCAGTACTTC. The gene calls are TRBV10-3 and TRBJ2-7, with D perhaps TRBD2 (6 bases). From germline, CDR1 is ENHRY and CDR2 SYGVKD. The CDR3 consists of 14 residues. The ends were cut back, 0 bases at V and 2 bases at J, with 8 bases in the middle.

This clonotype has a count of ten or more. The V gene is TRBV7-2, the J gene TRBJ2-4, with 7 bases aligning to TRBD2. The CDR3 length is 14 residues. Germline V gene sequence: CDR1 SGHTA, CDR2 FQGNSA. Trimming at V came to 5 bases and at J to 13 bases, leaving 14 bases not matched to a gene. The CDR3 is CASSQPGGPREQYF. CDR3 nucleotide sequence: TGTGCCAGCAGCCAACCGGGAGGACCGAGGGAGCAGTACTTC. The full variable domain, rest sourced from reference TRBV7-2 and TRBJ2-4, is GAGVSQSPSNKVTEKGKDVELRCDPISGHTALYWYRQSLGQGLEFLIYFQGNSAPDKSGLPSDRFSAERTGGSVSTLTIQRTQQEDSAVYLCASSQPGGPREQYFGAGTRLSVL.

The chain joins TRBV7-2 to TRBJ1-5; 7 nucleotides line up with TRBD1. There are 16 residues in the CDR3. Germline CDR1 is SGHTA and CDR2 is FQGNSA. Trimming cost V 2 bases and J 4 bases; bases outside gene matches: 8. The CDR3 nucleotides read TGTGCCAGCAGCTTATGGGGCAGGGGGGATAATCAGCCCCAGCATTTT. Protein: CASSLWGRGDNQPQHF.